The sequence of this T cell receptor beta chain was determined in a study of post-analysis software for immune sequencing data. Study conclusions and caveats: When the samples were clustered directly with F measure, those that had been prepared in the same batch showed strong co-clustering. Significantly lower normalized Chao1 diversity was found in patients with multiple sclerosis relative to controls. Compared with controls, patients had more of about five TRBV segments, including TRBV5-6, TRBV5-1 and TRBV20-1.

This clonotype was detected only a few times. The target antigen is unknown. The library was made from cDNA and included unique molecular identifiers. Out of roughly 1 to 10 million T cells, 480,000 or so cDNA molecules were generated. TCRdb passed the PCR reads through MiXCR, listing each CDR3 protein once. The sample shows fewer than 850,000 distinct CDR3 sequences, just under 30% of them seen only once. The germline CDR1 and CDR2 sequences are MNHNY and SVGAGI (reference sequence). Trimming took 7 bases from V and 5 from J; bases not matched to a gene: 10. This CDR3 has 15 amino acids. The chain employs TRBV6-6 and TRBJ2-5, with TRBD1 identical over 10 bases. Specimen: blood. The receptor was derived from a girl between 5 and 17 years old with multiple sclerosis. The CDR3 nucleotides are TGTGCCAGCAACTACGACAGGGGGCAATACGAGACCCAGTACTTC. It translates to CASNYDRGQYETQYF.